This record concerns one TCR beta chain sequence. What it recognizes is unknown. This likely comes from a read error, as the CDR3 has no conserved phenylalanine or tryptophan at its end. It was from about 19-30 mg of unsorted bulk tissue that RNA and DNA were co-extracted. Constant-region priming of 500 ng total RNA yielded TCR beta cDNA. Sequencing libraries for TCR beta derived from three nested multiplex PCR rounds that used slightly modified ARM-PCR. Each of the first two PCR rounds ran about 9 cycles with TRBV1-TRBV30 forward and C-beta reverse primers. TCRdb analysed the multiplex PCR reads with MiXCR anew, one entry per CDR3 protein. The sample lists about 32,000 distinct CDR3 sequences; roughly 74% were seen once. The data belong to a study of tumor-infiltrating lymphocytes in primary liver carcinoma. Study findings and constraints: Tumor samples exhibited a significantly greater top-250-clone fraction than blood samples (p = 0.039). Only about 7-24% of top clones were detected in each of the five tumor regions.

CDR1 is LGHNA, CDR2 YNFKEQ, per germline. The CDR3 has 13 residues. This TCR came from a man aged 40-55 years with primary liver carcinoma and hepatitis B virus infection. The sample comprised liver tumor tissue from sampling region 4. Subset specified: tumor region T4, right-lateral pole. This chain links TRBV4-2 with TRBJ1-1; D is undetermined. This CDR3 reads CVSSQDSNGRAFS. The CDR3 bases are TGTGTCAGCAGCCAAGATTCCAATGGGAGAGCTTTCAGT.